Sequencing of this T cell receptor beta chain was carried out in a study of early T cells in non-severe SARS-CoV-2 infection. The overall study: Unpaired chains resulted from sequencing bulk RNA of unsorted whole blood.

This clonotype occurred many times. Its antigen is still unknown. Individual cDNA molecules received unique molecular identifiers. TCRdb itself ran the 5' RACE reads through MiXCR, one entry per CDR3 protein. The sample comprises around 57,000 distinct CDR3 sequences, about 12% of which are singletons, and roughly 4.2% rests with the top ten. V was pared by 5 bases and J by 6 bases, with 16 bases between. Germline assignment: CDR1 SGHVS and CDR2 FQNEAQ. This CDR3 spans 14 amino acids. The study's findings and limits: VDJdb matching skewed toward anti-spike CD8 responses, missing private and CD4 specificities.

The genes are TRBV7-8 and TRBJ1-2; D is possibly TRBD1 (5 bases). Specimen: whole blood. The sequence was obtained from an adult who was a healthcare worker with PCR-confirmed SARS-CoV-2 infection or an uninfected control (not recorded which). The CDR3 is CASSVGNRLHGYTF. The CDR3 DNA is TGTGCCAGCAGCGTAGGGAACAGGCTCCATGGCTACACCTTC.